Here is one T cell receptor (beta chain) with its context. Its antigen remains unidentified. This sample was included in a study of cytomegalovirus exposure and HLA in healthy donors. Study-wide findings and caveats: Reportedly, TCR beta sequences accurately predicted HLA-A and HLA-B alleles in most subjects. The study listed roughly 160 cytomegalovirus-associated TCR beta chains.

Donors were nominally healthy when sampled, though unrecorded immune exposures were likely. Primers included in the PCR were 60 Vbeta and 13 Jbeta primers. Clones were read by immunoSEQ multiplex PCR, and TCRdb kept only the in-frame ones, dropping some. The sample lists 54,000 or so clones; less than 85% were seen once. Germline CDR1 reads SGHTA; CDR2 reads FQGNSA. The CDR3 extends over 17 amino acids. This sequence joins TRBV7-2 and TRBJ2-5, with 14 bases matching TRBD2. The closer fit of TRBJ2-7 to the DNA end suggests the J call may be wrong. The source is a woman aged 55-70 years in good health and CMV-seropositive. Source material: PBMCs. CDR3 sequence: CASSPLIGLAGGYEQYF. The CDR3 coding sequence is TGTGCCAGCAGTCCTTTAATCGGACTAGCGGGGGGTTACGAGCAGTACTTC.